This T cell receptor (beta chain) was sequenced during a study of cytomegalovirus exposure and HLA in healthy donors. General study results and limits: Listed as cytomegalovirus-associated were more than 150 TCR beta chains.

The study ran its PCR with 60 Vbeta and 13 Jbeta primers. Method: immunoSEQ multiplex PCR; TCRdb's copy keeps in-frame clones and lacks some. The sample carries approximately 190,000 clones, about four fifths recorded once. Regarding this clone: The target antigen is unknown.

CDR1 is MNHNS, CDR2 SASEGT, per germline. The CDR3 runs to 12 residues. Sequenced input: PBMCs. The V gene is TRBV6-1, the J gene TRBJ2-5; D call uncertain. The J call is uncertain, as TRBJ2-7 better fits the DNA end. The sequence was collected from a man aged 40-49 years in good health and CMV-seropositive. CDR3 loop: CASSPSSYEQYF. The CDR3 nucleotides read TGTGCCAGCAGCCCCTCATCCTACGAGCAGTACTTC.